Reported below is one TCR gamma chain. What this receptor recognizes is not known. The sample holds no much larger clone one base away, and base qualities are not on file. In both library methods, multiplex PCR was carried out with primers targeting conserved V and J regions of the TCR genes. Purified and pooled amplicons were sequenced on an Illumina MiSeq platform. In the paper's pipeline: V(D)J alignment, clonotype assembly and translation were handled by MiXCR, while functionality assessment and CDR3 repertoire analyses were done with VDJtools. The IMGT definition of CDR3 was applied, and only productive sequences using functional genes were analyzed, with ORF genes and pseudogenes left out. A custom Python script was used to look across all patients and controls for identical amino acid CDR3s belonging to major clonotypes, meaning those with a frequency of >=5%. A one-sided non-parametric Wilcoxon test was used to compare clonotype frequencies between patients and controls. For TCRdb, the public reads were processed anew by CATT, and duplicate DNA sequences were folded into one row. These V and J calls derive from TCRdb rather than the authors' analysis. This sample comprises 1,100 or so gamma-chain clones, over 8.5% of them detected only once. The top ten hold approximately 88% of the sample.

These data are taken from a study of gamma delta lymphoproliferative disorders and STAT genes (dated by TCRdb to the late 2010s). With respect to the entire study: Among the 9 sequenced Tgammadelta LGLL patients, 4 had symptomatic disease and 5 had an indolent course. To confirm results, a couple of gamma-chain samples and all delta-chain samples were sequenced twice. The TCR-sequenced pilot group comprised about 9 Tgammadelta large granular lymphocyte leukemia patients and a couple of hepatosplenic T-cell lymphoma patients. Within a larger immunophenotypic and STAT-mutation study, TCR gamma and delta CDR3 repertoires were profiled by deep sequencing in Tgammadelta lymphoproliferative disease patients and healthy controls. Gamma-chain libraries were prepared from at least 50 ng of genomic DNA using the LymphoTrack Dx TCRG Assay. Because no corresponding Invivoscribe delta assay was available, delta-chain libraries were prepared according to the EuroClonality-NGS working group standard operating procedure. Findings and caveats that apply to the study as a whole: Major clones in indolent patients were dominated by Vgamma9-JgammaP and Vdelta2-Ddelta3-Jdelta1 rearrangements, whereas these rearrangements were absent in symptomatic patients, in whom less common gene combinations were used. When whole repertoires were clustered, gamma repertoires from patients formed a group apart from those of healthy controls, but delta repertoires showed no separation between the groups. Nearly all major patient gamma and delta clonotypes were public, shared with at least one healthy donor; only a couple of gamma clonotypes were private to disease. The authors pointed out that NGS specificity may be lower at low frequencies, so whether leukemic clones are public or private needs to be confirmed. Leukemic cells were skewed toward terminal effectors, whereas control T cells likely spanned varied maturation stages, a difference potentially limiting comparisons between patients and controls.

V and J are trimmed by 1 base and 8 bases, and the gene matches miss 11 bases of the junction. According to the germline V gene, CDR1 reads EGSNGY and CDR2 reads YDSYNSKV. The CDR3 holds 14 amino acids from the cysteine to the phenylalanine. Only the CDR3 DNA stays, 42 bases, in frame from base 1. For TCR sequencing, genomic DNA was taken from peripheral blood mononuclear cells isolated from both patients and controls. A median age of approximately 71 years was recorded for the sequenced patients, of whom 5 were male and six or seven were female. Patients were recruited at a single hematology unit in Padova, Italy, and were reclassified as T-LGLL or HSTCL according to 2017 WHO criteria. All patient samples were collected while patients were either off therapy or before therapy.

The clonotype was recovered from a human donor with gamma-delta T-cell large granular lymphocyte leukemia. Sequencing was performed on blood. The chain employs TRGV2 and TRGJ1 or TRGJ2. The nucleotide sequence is TGTGCCACCTGGGACGGCCTAACGAGGGATAAGAAACTCTTT. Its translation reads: CATWDGLTRDKKLF.